This is a list of T cell receptor beta chains from one sample in a study of cytomegalovirus exposure and HLA in healthy donors. TCRdb's copy holds only in-frame clones and misses some; the assay was immunoSEQ multiplex PCR. The profile shows about 160,000 clones, around 77% of them singletons. Source material: PBMCs. Source of these receptors: a man aged 30 to 45 in good health and CMV-seropositive. Both conserved end residues are part of each CDR3. Each record gives: V gene, D gene, J gene, clone size, CDR3 protein, CDR3 DNA. A D gene is named only where the DNA matches it firmly. A clone size is listed for some rows: how often the clone was seen (once, few, many), or a class if it is expanded.

>TRBV7-6|TRBD2|TRBJ2-3|NA
CASSPRGAGGPLADTQYF
TGTGCCAGCAGCCCCCGTGGAGCGGGGGGGCCGTTGGCAGATACGCAGTATTTT
>TRBV5-1|NA|TRBJ2-2|NA
CASSPGTDVRELFF
TGCGCCAGCAGCCCCGGGACTGATGTACGGGAGCTGTTTTTT
>TRBV6-1|TRBD1|TRBJ2-6|once
CASSERGQGEVGANVLTF
TGTGCCAGCAGTGAACGGGGACAGGGGGAGGTTGGGGCCAACGTCCTGACTTTC
>TRBV20-1|NA|TRBJ1-1|NA
CSASIGTEAFF
TGCAGTGCATCGATCGGGACTGAAGCTTTCTTT
>TRBV5-1|NA|TRBJ2-2|NA
CASSLASNTGELFF
TGCGCCAGCAGCTTGGCCAGTAACACCGGGGAGCTGTTTTTT
>TRBV9|NA|TRBJ2-5|NA
CASSLKTGRSMETQYF
TGTGCCAGCAGCTTGAAGACAGGTCGTTCTATGGAGACCCAGTACTTC
>TRBV5-1|TRBD2|TRBJ2-5|NA
CASSSSSGEETQYF
TGCGCCAGCAGCAGCTCTAGCGGGGAAGAGACCCAGTACTTC
>TRBV7-2|TRBD2|TRBJ2-1|few
CASSLEASGVNEQFF
TGTGCCAGCAGCTTAGAAGCTAGCGGGGTCAATGAGCAGTTCTTC
>TRBV5-1|NA|TRBJ1-6|NA
CASSLSGPQSSYNSPLHF
TGCGCCAGCAGCTTGAGCGGGCCCCAGAGCTCCTATAATTCACCCCTCCACTTT
>TRBV6-1|NA|TRBJ1-5|NA
CASSETRQQPQHF
TGTGCCAGCAGTGAAACCCGACAACAGCCCCAGCATTTT
>TRBV28|NA|TRBJ2-3|once
CASSGTNRAQDTQYF
TGTGCCAGCTCCGGGACAAATAGGGCCCAAGATACGCAGTATTTT
>TRBV4-2|TRBD1|TRBJ2-5|NA
CASSQGQGAGETQYF
TGTGCCAGCAGCCAAGGACAGGGGGCTGGGGAGACCCAGTACTTC
>TRBV6-5|NA|TRBJ2-7|NA
CASSYSQAYSYEQYF
TGTGCCAGCAGTTACTCACAGGCGTACTCCTACGAGCAGTACTTC
>TRBV10-3|NA|TRBJ1-4|few
CAISESLEGKLFF
TGTGCCATCAGTGAGTCGTTGGAGGGTAAACTGTTTTTT
>TRBV5-6|TRBD1|TRBJ2-7|NA
CASSPLDRAYEQYF
TGTGCCAGCAGCCCCCTCGACAGGGCCTACGAGCAGTACTTC
>TRBV28|TRBD1|TRBJ1-1|few
CASRTQGAGFPEAFF
TGTGCCAGCAGAACACAGGGGGCAGGGTTCCCTGAAGCTTTCTTT
>TRBV11-2|NA|TRBJ2-7|NA
CASSSGTPEQYF
TGTGCCAGCAGCTCCGGGACTCCCGAGCAGTACTTC
>TRBV5-4|TRBD1|TRBJ2-4|NA
CASSLSRAGGNIQYF
TGTGCCAGCAGCTTGTCTCGGGCAGGGGGCAACATTCAGTACTTC
>TRBV29-1|TRBD1|TRBJ2-2|NA
CSVIGQGANTGELFF
TGCAGCGTCATCGGACAGGGCGCGAACACCGGGGAGCTGTTTTTT
>TRBV29-1|TRBD2|TRBJ2-3|NA
CSVPPSRTSRTDTQYF
TGCAGCGTTCCCCCAAGTAGGACTAGCCGCACAGATACGCAGTATTTT
>TRBV11-2|NA|TRBJ1-6|few
CASSPSSVLYNSPLHF
TGTGCCAGCAGCCCGAGCTCGGTATTGTATAATTCACCCCTCCACTTT
>TRBV4-3|TRBD1|TRBJ2-1|NA
CASSQGWGQKNNEQFF
TGCGCCAGCAGCCAAGGTTGGGGACAGAAAAACAATGAGCAGTTCTTC
>TRBV7-9|NA|TRBJ2-1|NA
CASSLGALLGEQFF
TGTGCCAGCAGCTTGGGGGCACTGCTAGGGGAGCAGTTCTTC
>TRBV23-1|TRBD1|TRBJ1-1|NA
CASERGQGEGVKVYTEAFF
TGCGCCAGCGAGCGAGGACAGGGGGAAGGAGTAAAGGTATACACTGAAGCTTTCTTT
>TRBV7-9|NA|TRBJ1-2|NA
CASSLAGQPTGYTF
TGTGCCAGCAGCTTAGCGGGGCAACCAACCGGCTACACCTTC
>TRBV10-2|NA|TRBJ2-7|NA
CASRLTGTYEQYF
TGCGCCAGCAGGCTGACAGGTACCTACGAGCAGTACTTC
>TRBV10-2|NA|TRBJ1-1|NA
CASSDARGMVEAFF
TGCGCCAGCAGTGACGCTAGGGGGATGGTCGAGGCTTTCTTT
>TRBV5-1|TRBD1|TRBJ1-1|NA
CASSRWTGENTEAFF
TGCGCCAGCAGCCGATGGACAGGGGAGAACACTGAAGCTTTCTTT